The 21 T cell receptor beta chains below all came from one sample that was sequenced in a study. The sorted Tregs were CD4+CD25+CD127-/low cells. One entry per CDR3 protein results from TCRdb running MiXCR on the 5' RACE reads. The sample has about 32,000 distinct CDR3 sequences, roughly a quarter seen once; the top ten hold about 2%. The source material was tumor-infiltrating Tregs sorted from the breast tumor. The source is a female donor with breast cancer.

This clonotype rates as medium-sized. The J gene is TRBJ1-2, the V gene TRBV4-1; D call uncertain. Looked up from germline, CDR1 is MGHRA and CDR2 is YSYEKL. The CDR3 sequence is 13 residues long. V was trimmed by 3 bases and J by 0 bases, leaving 5 bases between them. CDR3 sequence: CASSQTANYGYTF. CDR3 sequence (DNA): TGCGCCAGCAGCCAGACCGCTAACTATGGCTACACCTTC.

This clonotype was seen at least ten times. This chain connects TRBV11-2 to TRBJ1-1, with D hard to call. Germline V CDR1 and CDR2: SGHAT, FQNNGV. The CDR3 is 14 residues long. V lost 5 bases and J 4 bases, leaving 14 bases between the germline ends. CDR3 residues: CASSPGPASTEAFF. The CDR3 nucleotides are TGTGCCAGCAGCCCGGGCCCGGCGAGCACTGAAGCTTTCTTT.

This clonotype has ten or more counts. The genes are TRBV19 and TRBJ1-5; tentative D call: TRBD1 (5 bases). The CDR3 totals 15 residues. Looked up from germline, CDR1 is LNHDA and CDR2 is SQIVND (reference sequence). Deletions cut 1 base from V and 6 bases from J, with 13 bases between. CDR3: CASSIAGGTAQPQHF. The CDR3 coding sequence is TGTGCCAGTAGTATAGCTGGGGGGACCGCTCAGCCCCAGCATTTT.

This clonotype was seen a few times. CDR3 region: CSASAGTYGYTF. The DNA of the CDR3 is TGCAGTGCTAGTGCAGGGACTTATGGCTACACCTTC. This chain joins TRBV20-1 and TRBJ1-2, with D possibly TRBD1 on 5 matching bases. V was clipped by 3 bases and J by 5 bases, with 10 bases between them. Germline-derived CDR1 and CDR2 are DFQATT and SNEGSKA (reference sequence). The CDR3 spans 12 residues.

This clonotype was seen repeatedly, ten times or more. The CDR3 DNA is TGCAGTGCTAAGAATCGGGGTGGGGGATCGTTTGGGGGTGAGCAGTTCTTC. It specifies CSAKNRGGGSFGGEQFF. V gene TRBV20-1 combines with J gene TRBJ2-1, with D perhaps given as TRBD1 or TRBD2 (5 bases each). The length of the CDR3 is 17 residues. The V gene lost 4 bases and the J gene lost 9 bases, with 28 bases spanning the gap. Germline V gives CDR1 DFQATT, CDR2 SNEGSKA (reference sequence).

This chain connects TRBV5-1 to TRBJ2-1; D call uncertain. The CDR3 consists of 14 residues. The V end was cut by 4 bases, the J end by 0 bases, with 8 bases between. Germline V gene lookup returns CDR1 SGHRS and CDR2 YFSETQ. The CDR3 loop reads CASSAAGSYNEQFF. The CDR3 nucleotides are TGCGCCAGCAGCGCCGCTGGCTCCTACAATGAGCAGTTCTTC.

In its sample, this clonotype was seen once. The V gene is TRBV5-1, the J gene TRBJ1-2, with 7 positions matching TRBD1. CDR1 SGHRS and CDR2 YFSETQ come from the germline V gene. CDR3 length: 15 amino acids. The V segment lost 2 bases and the J segment 4 bases; nucleotides outside the gene matches: 8. The CDR3 coding sequence is TGCGCCAGCAGCTTACAACAGGGGTCTGGCTATGGCTACACCTTC. This codes for CASSLQQGSGYGYTF.

This clonotype was found a few times. The chain has TRBV3-1 and TRBJ2-7; unclear D gene. This CDR3 contains 11 residues. V was cut by 0 bases and J by 4 bases, with 1 base left in between. Per germline, CDR1 LGHDT and CDR2 YNNKEL (reference sequence). The DNA of the CDR3 is TGTGCCAGCAGCCAAGAATACGAGCAGTACTTC. Residues: CASSQEYEQYF.

The chain couples TRBV2 to TRBJ1-1; D gene uncertain. This CDR3 is 13 amino acids long. Trimming removed 3 bases at V and 7 bases at J, with 12 bases between. CDR1 is SNHLY and CDR2 is FYNNEI in the germline V gene. The CDR3 region has the DNA TGTGCCAGCAGTGATGGGGAGTTTAGTGAAGCTTTCTTT. The encoded protein is CASSDGEFSEAFF.

The chain's CDR3 is CASSLVEAGAGNTEAFF. CDR3 nucleotide sequence: TGCGCCAGCAGCTTGGTGGAGGCAGGGGCCGGGAACACTGAAGCTTTCTTT. The genes are TRBV5-1 and TRBJ1-1; maybe TRBD1 (6 bases). V lost 0 bases, J lost 1 base, and 16 bases lay in between. The CDR3 extends over 17 amino acids. Germline V lookup: CDR1 SGHRS, CDR2 YFSETQ.

The chain recombines TRBV2 with TRBJ2-2; TRBD2 matches 13 bases. CDR1 and CDR2 from the germline V gene are SNHLY and FYNNEI. Losses at the gene ends were 6 bases for V and 8 bases for J; bases not matched to a gene: 6. There are 15 residues in the CDR3. CDR3 region: CASRATSGRAGELFF. Here the CDR3 DNA reads TGTGCCAGCAGGGCAACTAGCGGGAGGGCGGGGGAGCTGTTTTTT.

This clonotype was counted many times. The gene calls are TRBV10-2 and TRBJ2-1; 10 bases align to TRBD1. Germline assignment: CDR1 WSHSY and CDR2 SAAADI. The CDR3 runs to 17 residues. V lost 6 bases, J lost 4 bases, and 12 bases stayed unmatched. CDR3 residues: CASRLDRGQSLYNEQFF. The DNA of the CDR3 is TGCGCCAGCAGACTAGACAGGGGGCAATCCCTGTACAATGAGCAGTTCTTC.

As concerns this clonotype: As the CDR3 is not closed by the conserved phenylalanine or tryptophan, this likely results from a read error. The chain uses TRBV7-8 and TRBJ1-5, with D possibly TRBD1 on 5 matching bases. Trimming shortened V by 5 bases and J by 9 bases, and 17 bases separated the two germline ends. CDR3 length: 14 residues. Germline V CDR1 and CDR2: SGHVS, FQNEAQ. The chain's CDR3 is CASSPSRGFGPQHL. CDR3 DNA sequence: TGTGCCAGCAGCCCTTCGCGGGGCTTCGGGCCCCAGCATCTT.

The sample holds a few counts of this clonotype. The DNA for the CDR3 is TGCGCCAGCAGCTTGGTTGCGGGAGTCATCCAAGAGACCCAGTACTTC. Amino acids: CASSLVAGVIQETQYF. The V call is TRBV5-1, the J call TRBJ2-5; 7 bases map to TRBD2. This CDR3 is built from 16 residues. The V gene's germline CDR1 is SGHRS and CDR2 YFSETQ. The trim removed 0 bases at V and 1 base at J, leaving 6 bases unmatched. The full variable domain, its missing parts supplied by reference TRBV5-1 and TRBJ2-5, is KAGVTQTPRYLIKTRGQQVTLSCSPISGHRSVSWYQQTPGQGLQFLFEYFSETQRNKGNFPGRFSGRQFSNSRSEMNVSTLELGDSALYLCASSLVAGVIQETQYFGPGTRLLVL.

There are many counts of this clonotype. The CDR3 loop is CASSLGRLAGDSYEQYF. Written as DNA, the CDR3 is TGCGCCAGCAGCTTGGGGAGACTAGCGGGGGACTCCTACGAGCAGTACTTC. The V call is TRBV5-1, the J call TRBJ2-7; 12 bases map to TRBD2. The V gene end was trimmed by 0 bases and the J gene end by 0 bases; junction bases not matched to a gene: 4. The CDR3 loop spans 17 amino acids. CDR1 is SGHRS and CDR2 is YFSETQ in the germline V gene.

This clonotype showed up just a few times. V is TRBV13 and J is TRBJ1-1; D unresolved. Germline CDR1 PRHDT, CDR2 FYEKMQ (reference sequence). V lost 4 bases, J lost 9 bases, and 12 bases lay in between. The CDR3 has 12 amino acids. The CDR3 bases are TGTGCCAGCAGCTCCGATGAGTTCAAAGCTTTCTTT. Its translation: CASSSDEFKAFF.

This clonotype rates as medium-sized. The chain recombines TRBV27 with TRBJ1-1; D unresolved. CDR3 length: 13 residues. Germline assignment: CDR1 MNHEY and CDR2 SMNVEV (reference sequence). V gave up 3 bases and J gave up 0 bases, with 5 bases separating them. CDR3 loop: CASSFYMNTEAFF. The CDR3 DNA reads as TGTGCCAGCAGTTTCTACATGAACACTGAAGCTTTCTTT.

About this clonotype: The junction departs from the called germline gene at one end, perhaps through a read error. The chain uses TRBV5-4 and TRBJ1-2; D is unclear. Looked up from germline, CDR1 is SGHNT and CDR2 is YYREEE (reference sequence). This CDR3 spans 13 amino acids. The CDR3 bases are TGTGCCTGCACTGTCGGCGAAAGAGGTGGCTACGCCTTC. Protein product: CACTVGERGGYAF.

This clonotype showed up just a few times. The chain links TRBV20-1 to TRBJ2-2; D is unresolved. The CDR3 has 12 residues. From germline, CDR1 is DFQATT and CDR2 SNEGSKA (reference sequence). Trimming took off 4 bases at V and 6 bases at J, with 9 bases between the two ends. The CDR3 DNA reads as TGCAGTGCTACAAGGATGCCCGGGGAGCTGTTTTTT. This encodes CSATRMPGELFF.

This clonotype was seen only a few times. CDR3 amino acids: CASRPGGTNEKLFF. In nucleotides, the CDR3 is TGTGCCAGCAGACCGGGGGGTACTAATGAAAAACTGTTTTTT. The rearrangement links TRBV6-6 to TRBJ1-4, with a possible D match to TRBD1 (5 bases). V was shortened by 6 bases and J by 2 bases, with 10 bases between the two germline ends. Germline loops: CDR1 MNHNY, CDR2 SVGAGI (reference sequence). This CDR3 comprises 14 residues.

At least ten counts were recorded for this clonotype. The rearrangement links TRBV6-1 to TRBJ2-7; perhaps TRBD2 as D (6 bases). The CDR3 totals 15 residues. V dropped 2 bases and J dropped 1 base, with 12 bases sitting between them. Germline assignment: CDR1 MNHNS and CDR2 SASEGT. The CDR3 DNA follows: TGTGCCAGCAGTGAACCGGGGGTCGGATCCTACGAGCAGTACTTC. As protein: CASSEPGVGSYEQYF.